The present T cell receptor (beta chain) was sequenced within a study of shared clonotypes between healthy human individuals. The CDR3 runs 16 residues. The trim removed 5 bases at V and 4 bases at J, leaving 5 bases unmatched. The germline gives CDR1 MGHRA, CDR2 YSYEKL. Sequenced by immunoSEQ multiplex PCR; TCRdb stores in-frame clones only, minus some. Among 550,000 to 850,000 clones, 74% were seen once, and the ten largest hold under 2%. The chain couples TRBV4-1 to TRBJ2-1, with TRBD2 matching over 13 bases. This receptor was taken from a woman aged 25 to 39 in good health. Sequences were obtained from memory CD4+ T cells sorted from blood. The subset: CD45RA-negative fraction. The CDR3 DNA reads TGCGCCAGCAGCGGACTAGCGGGAGTTAGTTACAATGAGCAGTTCTTC. The encoded protein is CASSGLAGVSYNEQFF.